These 3 T cell receptor beta chains share one sample of origin, sequenced in a study of T cells in tuberculosis. Repertoires were generated with immunoSEQ multiplex PCR, while TCRdb's copy carries only in-frame clones and drops some. The sample has over 35,000 clones, approximately 95% seen once; the top ten hold approximately 3.8%. Sequencing used PBMCs. These receptor sequences come from a donor between 5 and 29 years old with latent tuberculosis or without tuberculosis infection.

The J gene is TRBJ1-2, the V gene TRBV11-2; a possible D gene is TRBD1 (6 bases). Germline CDR1 and CDR2: SGHAT and FQNNGV. V was pared by 4 bases and J by 8 bases, with 26 bases between. The CDR3 totals 17 residues. The CDR3 spells CASSSIREQGMKGGYTF. In DNA form, the CDR3 reads TGTGCCAGCAGCTCGATAAGGGAACAGGGAATGAAAGGAGGCTACACCTTC.

V gene TRBV7-7 combines with J gene TRBJ2-2, with D unresolved. This CDR3 has 16 residues. Between the trimmed V and J ends, which lost 1 base and 3 bases, there was a span of 12 bases. Germline V gives CDR1 SSHAT, CDR2 FNYEAQ (reference sequence). The chain's CDR3 is CASSLGLLADTGELFF. The CDR3 nucleotides are TGTGCCAGCAGCTTAGGACTCCTGGCAGACACCGGGGAGCTGTTTTTT.

The chain has TRBV9 and TRBJ2-5; D not resolved. The CDR3 sequence is 17 residues long. V was cut by 4 bases and J by 4 bases, with 23 bases left in between. CDR1 is SGDLS, CDR2 YYNGEE, per germline. The CDR3 here is CASSPLVGLPDVETQYF. The CDR3, as DNA: TGTGCCAGCAGCCCCCTAGTTGGCCTCCCCGACGTAGAGACCCAGTACTTC.